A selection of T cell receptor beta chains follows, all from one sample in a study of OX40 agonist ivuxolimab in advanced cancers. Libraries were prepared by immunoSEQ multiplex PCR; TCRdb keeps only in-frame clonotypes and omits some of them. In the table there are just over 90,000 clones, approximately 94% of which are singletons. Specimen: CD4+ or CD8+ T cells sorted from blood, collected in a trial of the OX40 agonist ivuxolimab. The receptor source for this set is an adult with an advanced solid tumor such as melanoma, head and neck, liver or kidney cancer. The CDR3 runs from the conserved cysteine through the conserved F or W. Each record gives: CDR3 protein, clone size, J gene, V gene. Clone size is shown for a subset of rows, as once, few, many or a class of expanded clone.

CDR3aa: CASSPGVGSGNEQFF; abundance: -; j_gene: TRBJ2-1; v_gene: TRBV5-6
CDR3aa: CASSDPNTGELFF; abundance: -; j_gene: TRBJ2-2; v_gene: TRBV9
CDR3aa: CASRRTGENTGELFF; abundance: once; j_gene: TRBJ2-2; v_gene: TRBV13
CDR3aa: CASSLQGYGEQYF; abundance: -; j_gene: TRBJ2-7; v_gene: TRBV5-1
CDR3aa: CASSYQTGYIGGYTF; abundance: few; j_gene: TRBJ1-2; v_gene: TRBV27
CDR3aa: CASSSDSSYEQYF; abundance: -; j_gene: TRBJ2-7; v_gene: TRBV7-6
CDR3aa: CSVEDLEGGETQYF; abundance: -; j_gene: TRBJ2-5; v_gene: TRBV29-1
CDR3aa: CASSSQGSSYEQYF; abundance: -; j_gene: TRBJ2-7; v_gene: TRBV27
CDR3aa: CAWSRGAKETQYF; abundance: -; j_gene: TRBJ2-5; v_gene: TRBV30
CDR3aa: CASSLGLSKNTEAFF; abundance: -; j_gene: TRBJ1-1; v_gene: TRBV5-1
CDR3aa: CASLNPGRVEEKLFF; abundance: -; j_gene: TRBJ1-4; v_gene: TRBV2
CDR3aa: CASSPGGTEAFF; abundance: once; j_gene: TRBJ1-1; v_gene: TRBV5-5
CDR3aa: CASSLLPPGQGAEDTQYF; abundance: -; j_gene: TRBJ2-3; v_gene: TRBV2
CDR3aa: CASSHILAGSNKETQYF; abundance: -; j_gene: TRBJ2-5; v_gene: TRBV4-1
CDR3aa: CASSPGQGSYEQYF; abundance: -; j_gene: TRBJ2-7; v_gene: TRBV6-1
CDR3aa: CASSLGPGGTEAFF; abundance: -; j_gene: TRBJ1-1; v_gene: TRBV27
CDR3aa: CAWSRRAYGNTIYF; abundance: -; j_gene: TRBJ1-3; v_gene: TRBV30
CDR3aa: CASSNTANYGYTF; abundance: -; j_gene: TRBJ1-2; v_gene: TRBV19
CDR3aa: CASSIGGVSDTIYF; abundance: -; j_gene: TRBJ1-3; v_gene: TRBV19
CDR3aa: CASSGALDRAVPGELFF; abundance: -; j_gene: TRBJ2-2; v_gene: TRBV9
CDR3aa: CASRDEPTPPTFYEQYF; abundance: -; j_gene: TRBJ2-7; v_gene: TRBV6-4
CDR3aa: CASSLGANYEQYF; abundance: -; j_gene: TRBJ2-7; v_gene: TRBV28
CDR3aa: CASSLVSGNSPLHF; abundance: -; j_gene: TRBJ1-6; v_gene: TRBV5-5
CDR3aa: CASSILAGSGNEQFF; abundance: -; j_gene: TRBJ2-1; v_gene: TRBV19
CDR3aa: CASSPRQVPNNYGYTF; abundance: -; j_gene: TRBJ1-2; v_gene: TRBV9